The 8 T cell receptor beta chains in this list originate from one sample, sequenced in a study of T cells in Graves' hyperthyroidism and ophthalmopathy. TCR beta CDR3 region amplification was performed from RNA transcripts. Carried out on the TCR CDR3, a first-round RT-PCR used the HTBI primer set. A single record per CDR3 protein comes from TCRdb applying MiXCR to the multiplex PCR reads. The top ten clones hold 4% to 5.5% of a sample with roughly 560,000 distinct CDR3 sequences, around 15% of them seen once. Source material: blood. Every receptor here comes from a woman aged 40 to 55 with Graves' ophthalmopathy.

This clonotype was counted many times. The rearrangement joins TRBV6-1 to TRBJ1-5; D is perhaps TRBD1 (6 bases). Trimming stripped 7 bases from V and 3 bases from J, with 13 bases between. Germline loops: CDR1 MNHNS, CDR2 SASEGT. This CDR3 has 14 amino acids. CDR3: CASTQDSSNQPQHF. The CDR3, as DNA: TGTGCCAGCACCCAGGACAGTTCCAATCAGCCCCAGCATTTT.

This clonotype was counted only a few times. This may come from a read error, since a much larger clone is one base off. The chain combines TRBV11-2 with TRBJ2-1, with D unresolved. Germline loops: CDR1 SGHAT, CDR2 FQNNGV. The CDR3 totals 14 residues. The CDR3 bases are TGTGCCAGCAGCTCCCGGAGCTCCTGCAATGAGCAGTTCTTC. This sequence encodes CASSSRSSCNEQFF. Full variable domain (outside the CDR3, taken from reference TRBV11-2 and TRBJ2-1): EAGVAQSPRYKIIEKRQSVAFWCNPISGHATLYWYQQILGQGPKLLIQFQNNGVVDDSQLPKDRFSAERLKGVDSTLKIQPAKLEDSAVYLCASSSRSSCNEQFFGPGTRLTVL.

The chain recombines TRBV11-1 with TRBJ2-6; maybe TRBD1 (6 bases). V shed 2 bases and J shed 4 bases, with 18 bases lying between them. The CDR3 length is 18 residues. From germline, CDR1 is SGHAT and CDR2 FQDESV (reference sequence). CDR3 residues: CASSLLRDTLPGANVLTF. The DNA of the CDR3 is TGTGCCAGCAGCTTACTCCGGGACACCCTCCCAGGGGCCAACGTCCTGACTTTC. Supplemented by reference TRBV11-1 and TRBJ2-6, the full variable domain reads EAEVAQSPRYKITEKSQAVAFWCDPISGHATLYWYRQILGQGPELLVQFQDESVVDDSQLPKDRFSAERLKGVDSTLKIQPAELGDSAMYLCASSLLRDTLPGANVLTFGAGSRLTVL.

This clonotype came up many times. V and J are TRBV29-1 and TRBJ1-2; TRBD1 aligns across 11 bases. The V and J ends lost 3 bases and 4 bases, in that order; junction bases with no gene match: 4. The CDR3 totals 14 residues. In germline, CDR1 is SQVTM, CDR2 ANQGSEA. As DNA, the CDR3 is TGCAGCGTTGACCCGGGACAGGGGGGCTATGGCTACACCTTC. Translating it yields CSVDPGQGGYGYTF.

There are many counts of this clonotype. The gene calls are TRBV6-5 and TRBJ1-1, with a weak D call TRBD1 (5 bases). The germline CDR1 and CDR2 sequences are MNHEY and SVGAGI. This CDR3 region has 15 residues. V was shortened by 3 bases and J by 6 bases, with 17 bases between the two germline ends. The CDR3 sequence: CASSYPTRVGSEAFF. The CDR3 DNA reads TGTGCCAGCAGTTATCCGACCAGGGTAGGCTCTGAAGCTTTCTTT.

This clonotype was seen only a few times. The chain couples TRBV13 to TRBJ2-7; no reliable D call. CDR1 and CDR2 (germline): PRHDT, FYEKMQ (reference sequence). The CDR3 length is 15 residues. Between the trimmed V and J ends, which lost 3 bases and 3 bases, there was a span of 15 bases. The DNA of the CDR3 is TGTGCCAGCAGCTTCAGGCATCAAGTGGGCTACGAGCAGTACTTC. Protein sequence: CASSFRHQVGYEQYF.

The V call is TRBV12-3 or TRBV12-4, the J call TRBJ2-5; TRBD2 agrees at 10 bases. This CDR3 region has 15 residues. V was pared by 6 bases and J by 5 bases, with 9 bases of the junction left unmatched. In nucleotides, the CDR3 is TGTGCCAGCAGGCCTAGCGGGAGAGGGGGGGAGACCCAGTACTTC. Encoded protein: CASRPSGRGGETQYF.

This clonotype has a count of ten or more. V and J are TRBV6-2 or TRBV6-3 and TRBJ2-7; D gene uncertain. The CDR3 extends over 15 amino acids. V lost 2 bases and J lost 1, with 12 bases in between. The germline CDR1 and CDR2 sequences are MNHEY and SVGEGT. The CDR3 bases are TGTGCCAGCAGTTACGACCCCGATTTATCCTACGAGCAGTACTTC. It specifies CASSYDPDLSYEQYF.